These 17 T cell receptor beta chains were sequenced from one sample in a study of T cells in Graves' hyperthyroidism and ophthalmopathy. TCR beta CDR3 sequences were amplified from RNA transcripts. First-round RT-PCR targeting the TCR CDR3 was performed with the HTBI primer set. Each CDR3 protein gets one entry after TCRdb re-called the multiplex PCR reads with MiXCR. This table holds a few hundred thousand distinct CDR3 sequences, 15% to 19% found once. The sample was blood. The source of these receptors is a woman aged 18-29 years with Graves' hyperthyroidism that later progressed to Graves' ophthalmopathy.

With respect to this clonotype: One base away lies a much larger clone, so this may be a sequencing read error. J is TRBJ2-1 and V is TRBV20-1, with 9 bases matching TRBD1. Germline lookup yields CDR1 DFQATT and CDR2 SNEGSKA (reference sequence). The CDR3 is 15 residues long. CDR3: CSARVRDRVYSEQFF. DNA of the CDR3: TGCAGTGCTAGAGTTCGGGACAGGGTCTACAGTGAGCAGTTCTTC.

In nucleotides, the CDR3 is TGTGCCAGCCACCCCCCCCGGGACAGTAGCTCCTACGAGCAGTACTTC. Its translation is CASHPPRDSSSYEQYF. The chain joins TRBV27 to TRBJ2-7, with 7 positions matching TRBD1. J gave up 0 bases and V 8 bases, and 13 bases lay outside the gene matches. The CDR3 has 16 amino acids. Germline CDR1 MNHEY, CDR2 SMNVEV (reference sequence).

This clonotype was detected ten times or more. The chain uses TRBV2 and TRBJ2-5; D perhaps matches TRBD2 (6 bases). The V end lost 11 bases, the J end lost 2 bases, and 12 bases lay between the germline ends. Per the germline V gene, CDR1 is SNHLY and CDR2 is FYNNEI. The CDR3 totals 12 residues. The CDR3 spells CALRGLQETQYF. DNA for the CDR3: TGTGCCCTACGCGGACTACAAGAGACCCAGTACTTC.

This clonotype has ten or more counts. The chain combines TRBV7-2 with TRBJ2-3; tentatively, D is TRBD2 (6 bases). V lost 2 bases to trimming and J lost 0 bases, with 9 bases between them. Germline-derived CDR1 and CDR2 are SGHTA and FQGNSA. CDR3 length: 15 amino acids. Written as DNA, the CDR3 is TGTGCCAGCAGCTTACCTAGCGTTAGCACAGATACGCAGTATTTT. Its protein is CASSLPSVSTDTQYF.

The chain is built from TRBV28 and TRBJ2-7; 8 nucleotides align to TRBD2. Germline V gene lookup returns CDR1 MDHEN and CDR2 SYDVKM. Trimming removed 4 bases from V and 2 bases from J; junction bases left unmatched: 10. The CDR3 extends over 16 amino acids. CDR3 sequence: CASSWATGGEAYEQYF. The CDR3 DNA is TGTGCCAGCAGTTGGGCCACCGGGGGGGAAGCCTACGAGCAGTACTTC.

This clonotype has at least ten counts. This rearrangement joins TRBV27 to TRBJ1-3; 7 bases are shared with TRBD1. The CDR3 extends over 15 amino acids. V lost 5 bases, J lost 5 bases, and 9 bases stayed unmatched. Germline V gene lookup returns CDR1 MNHEY and CDR2 SMNVEV (reference sequence). The CDR3 here is CASSPQGTTRNTIYF. The CDR3 DNA follows: TGTGCCAGCAGTCCACAGGGGACAACAAGAAACACCATATATTTT.

There are many counts of this clonotype. CDR3 DNA: TGTGCCAGCAGCGTGACTAGCGGCTCCTACAATGAGCAGTTCTTC. Translated: CASSVTSGSYNEQFF. The V and J genes are TRBV7-9 and TRBJ2-1, with 9 bases aligning to TRBD2. Per germline, CDR1 SEHNR and CDR2 FQNEAQ (reference sequence). The CDR3 runs to 15 residues. The junction had 2 bases not matched to a gene; V was cut back by 5 bases and J by 0 bases.

This clonotype showed up many times. V is TRBV5-1 and J is TRBJ2-3; TRBD1 agrees at 7 bases. This CDR3 region has 14 residues. Germline V CDR1 and CDR2: SGHRS, YFSETQ. V shed 0 bases, J shed 7 bases, and the junction held 5 bases outside the gene matches. CDR3 loop: CASSLETGSNTQYF. The CDR3 nucleotides read TGCGCCAGCAGCTTGGAGACAGGGAGTAATACGCAGTATTTT.

At least ten counts were recorded for this clonotype. The gene calls are TRBV12-3 or TRBV12-4 and TRBJ2-5, with 9 positions matching TRBD1. The CDR3 consists of 15 residues. The V segment lost 1 base and the J segment 5 bases; nucleotides outside the gene matches: 5. Written as DNA, the CDR3 is TGTGCCAGCAGTTTAGAAGACAGGGGGGGTGAGACCCAGTACTTC. It codes for CASSLEDRGGETQYF.

The chain recombines TRBV20-1 with TRBJ1-2; D is perhaps TRBD1 (5 bases). Germline values: CDR1 DFQATT, CDR2 SNEGSKA (reference sequence). V lost 4 bases and J 8 bases, leaving 20 bases between the germline ends. This CDR3 region has 14 residues. CDR3 region: CSAIPGTQGRGYTF. The CDR3 coding sequence is TGCAGTGCTATCCCCGGGACTCAGGGCAGAGGCTACACCTTC.

V and J are TRBV20-1 and TRBJ2-1; D is tentatively TRBD1 or TRBD2 (5 bases each). Deletions cut 0 bases from V and 7 bases from J, with 13 bases between. Germline CDR1 reads DFQATT; CDR2 reads SNEGSKA (reference sequence). The CDR3 is 14 residues long. Written as DNA, the CDR3 is TGCAGTGCTAGAGATCCGGGGACGAGGAATGAGCAGTTCTTC. Residues: CSARDPGTRNEQFF.

This clonotype was recorded a few times. The CDR3 sequence is CASSLYQSVDYEQYF. The CDR3 DNA is TGTGCCAGCAGCTTATACCAGTCTGTGGACTACGAGCAGTACTTC. The gene calls are TRBV11-2 and TRBJ2-7; D uncertain. This CDR3 is 15 amino acids long. The V gene lost 2 bases and the J gene lost 3 bases, with 14 bases spanning the gap. Germline CDR1 SGHAT, CDR2 FQNNGV.

This chain links TRBV7-9 with TRBJ2-2, with no clear D. The CDR3 sequence is 15 residues long. Germline V gene lookup returns CDR1 SEHNR and CDR2 FQNEAQ (reference sequence). Trimming took 7 bases from V and 2 from J, leaving 14 bases between them. The DNA of the CDR3 is TGTGCCAGCAAAGGAATGGATAGAAACACCGGGGAGCTGTTTTTT. It specifies CASKGMDRNTGELFF. Drawing the rest from reference TRBV7-9 and TRBJ2-2, the complete variable domain is DTGVSQNPRHKITKRGQNVTFRCDPISEHNRLYWYRQTLGQGPEFLTYFQNEAQLEKSRLLSDRFSAERPKGSFSTLEIQRTEQGDSAMYLCASKGMDRNTGELFFGEGSRLTVL.

In its sample, this clonotype was seen many times. This rearrangement joins TRBV10-3 to TRBJ2-7; 7 bases are a match to TRBD1. The CDR3 is 16 residues long. With V trimmed by 4 bases and J by 1 base, 10 bases remained unmatched. CDR1 ENHRY and CDR2 SYGVKD come from the germline V gene. The chain's CDR3 is CAISASSGTASYEQYF. In nucleotides, the CDR3 is TGTGCCATCAGTGCTTCGTCCGGGACAGCGTCCTACGAGCAGTACTTC.

A few counts support this clonotype. The J gene is TRBJ2-3, the V gene TRBV27; possible D gene TRBD1, 5 bases. The V end was cut by 0 bases, the J end by 6 bases, with 13 bases between. CDR1 and CDR2 from the germline V gene are MNHEY and SMNVEV (reference sequence). The CDR3 is 15 amino acids. The CDR3 region has the DNA TGTGCCAGCAGTTTATCGAGGCACTCAGGGGATACGCAGTATTTT. Its translation is CASSLSRHSGDTQYF.

A few counts support this clonotype. V and J are TRBV25-1 and TRBJ1-4; D call uncertain. The CDR3 is 16 amino acids. Between the trimmed V and J ends, which lost 4 bases and 5 bases, there was a span of 17 bases. Germline values: CDR1 MGHDK, CDR2 SYGVNS. The CDR3 region has the DNA TGTGCCAGCAGTGCGTACACCGGGCCACAAAATGAAAAACTGTTTTTT. It specifies CASSAYTGPQNEKLFF. Combining the CDR3 with reference TRBV25-1 and TRBJ1-4 gives the whole variable domain EADIYQTPRYLVIGTGKKITLECSQTMGHDKMYWYQQDPGMELHLIHYSYGVNSTEKGDLSSESTVSRIRTEHFPLTLESARPSHTSQYLCASSAYTGPQNEKLFFGSGTQLSVL.

This clonotype was seen repeatedly, ten times or more. This rearrangement joins TRBV20-1 to TRBJ2-2, with D maybe TRBD2 (6 bases). CDR1 is DFQATT, CDR2 SNEGSKA, per germline (reference sequence). The CDR3 sequence is 13 residues long. The germline V and J ends were trimmed by 3 bases and 6 bases, with 11 bases remaining between them. The CDR3: CSASPIAAGELFF. The DNA for the CDR3 is TGCAGTGCTAGCCCGATAGCGGCCGGGGAGCTGTTTTTT.